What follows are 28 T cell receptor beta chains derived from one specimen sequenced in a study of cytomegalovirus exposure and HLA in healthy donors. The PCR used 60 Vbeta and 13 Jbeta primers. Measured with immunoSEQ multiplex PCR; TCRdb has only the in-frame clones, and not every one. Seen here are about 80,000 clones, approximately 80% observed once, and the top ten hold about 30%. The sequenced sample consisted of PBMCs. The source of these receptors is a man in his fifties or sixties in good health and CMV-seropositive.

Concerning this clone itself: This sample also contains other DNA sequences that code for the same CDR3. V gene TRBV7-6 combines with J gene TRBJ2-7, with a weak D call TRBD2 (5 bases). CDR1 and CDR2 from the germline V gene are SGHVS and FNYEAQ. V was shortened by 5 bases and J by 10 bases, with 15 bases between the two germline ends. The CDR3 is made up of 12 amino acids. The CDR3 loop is CASSHREPEQYF. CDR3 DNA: TGTGCCAGCAGCCACCGGGAACCCGAACAGTACTTC. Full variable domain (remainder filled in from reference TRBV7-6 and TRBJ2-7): GAGVSQSPRYKVTKRGQDVALRCDPISGHVSLYWYRQALGQGPEFLTYFNYEAQQDKSGLPNDRFSAERPEGSISTLTIQRTEQRDSAMYRCASSHREPEQYFGPGTRLTVT.

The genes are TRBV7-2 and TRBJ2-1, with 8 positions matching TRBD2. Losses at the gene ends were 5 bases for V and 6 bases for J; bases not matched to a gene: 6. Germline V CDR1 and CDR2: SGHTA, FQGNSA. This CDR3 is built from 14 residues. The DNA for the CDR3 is TGTGCCAGCAGCCCTGGCGGGAGGCCCAATGAGCAGTTCTTC. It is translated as CASSPGGRPNEQFF. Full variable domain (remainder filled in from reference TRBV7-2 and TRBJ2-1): GAGVSQSPSNKVTEKGKDVELRCDPISGHTALYWYRQSLGQGLEFLIYFQGNSAPDKSGLPSDRFSAERTGGSVSTLTIQRTQQEDSAVYLCASSPGGRPNEQFFGPGTRLTVL.

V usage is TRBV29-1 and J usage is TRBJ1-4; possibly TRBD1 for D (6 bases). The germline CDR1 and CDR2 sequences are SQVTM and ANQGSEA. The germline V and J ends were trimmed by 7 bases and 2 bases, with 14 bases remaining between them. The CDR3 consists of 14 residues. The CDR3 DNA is TGCAGCGGGGGATTAGGGGGTACTAATGAAAAACTGTTTTTT. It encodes CSGGLGGTNEKLFF.

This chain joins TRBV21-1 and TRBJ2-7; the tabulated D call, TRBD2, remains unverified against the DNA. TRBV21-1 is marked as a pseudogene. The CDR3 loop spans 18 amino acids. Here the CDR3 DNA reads TGTGCCAGCAGCAAAGAACCCCCCCGAGGCACTAGCTCCTACGAGCAGTACTTC. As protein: CASSKEPPRGTSSYEQYF.

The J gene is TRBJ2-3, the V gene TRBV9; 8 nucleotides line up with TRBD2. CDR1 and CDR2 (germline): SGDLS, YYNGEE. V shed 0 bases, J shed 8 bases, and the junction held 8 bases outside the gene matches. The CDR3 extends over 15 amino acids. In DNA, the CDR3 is TGTGCCAGCAGCGTAGCTGGCGGGAGGACTTTTACGCAGTATTTT. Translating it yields CASSVAGGRTFTQYF.

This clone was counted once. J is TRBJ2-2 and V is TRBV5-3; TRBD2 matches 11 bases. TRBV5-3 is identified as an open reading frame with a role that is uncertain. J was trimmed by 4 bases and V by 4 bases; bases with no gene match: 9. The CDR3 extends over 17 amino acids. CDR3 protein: CARSPTGTSGSTGELFF. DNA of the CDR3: TGTGCCAGAAGCCCTACCGGGACTAGCGGATCCACCGGGGAGCTGTTTTTT.

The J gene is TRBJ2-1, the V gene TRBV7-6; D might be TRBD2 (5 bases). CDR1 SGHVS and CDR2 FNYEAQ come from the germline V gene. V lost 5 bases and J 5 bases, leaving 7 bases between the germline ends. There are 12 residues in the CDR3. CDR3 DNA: TGTGCCAGCAGCCCCGGGGACAATGAGCAGTTCTTC. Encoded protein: CASSPGDNEQFF.

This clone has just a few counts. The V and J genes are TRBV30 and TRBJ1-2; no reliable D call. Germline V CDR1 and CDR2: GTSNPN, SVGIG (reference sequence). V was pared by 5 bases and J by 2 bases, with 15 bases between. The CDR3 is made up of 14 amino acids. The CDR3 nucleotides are TGTGCCTGGCTAAGTGTTGGTAACAACTATGGCTACACCTTC. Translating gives CAWLSVGNNYGYTF.

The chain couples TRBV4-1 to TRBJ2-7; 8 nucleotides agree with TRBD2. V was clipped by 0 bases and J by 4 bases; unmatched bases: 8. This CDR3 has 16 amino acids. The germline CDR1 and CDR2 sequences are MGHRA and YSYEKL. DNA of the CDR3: TGCGCCAGCAGCCAAGATCTCCGGGAGGGTTATTACGAGCAGTACTTC. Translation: CASSQDLREGYYEQYF.

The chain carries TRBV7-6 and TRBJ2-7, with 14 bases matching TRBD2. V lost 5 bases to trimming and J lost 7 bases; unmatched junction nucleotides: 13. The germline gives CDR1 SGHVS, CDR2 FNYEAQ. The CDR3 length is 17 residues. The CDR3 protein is CASSLTPGLAGAREQYF. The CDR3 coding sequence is TGTGCCAGCAGCCTAACCCCGGGACTAGCGGGAGCAAGGGAGCAGTACTTC. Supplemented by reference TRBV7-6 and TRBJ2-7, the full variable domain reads GAGVSQSPRYKVTKRGQDVALRCDPISGHVSLYWYRQALGQGPEFLTYFNYEAQQDKSGLPNDRFSAERPEGSISTLTIQRTEQRDSAMYRCASSLTPGLAGAREQYFGPGTRLTVT.

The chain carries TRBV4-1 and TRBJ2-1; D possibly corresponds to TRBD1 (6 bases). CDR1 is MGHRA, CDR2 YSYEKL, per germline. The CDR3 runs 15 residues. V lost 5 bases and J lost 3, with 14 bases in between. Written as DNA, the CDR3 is TGCGCCAGCAGCAAGGACAGCTGGGGCTACAATGAGCAGTTCTTC. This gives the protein CASSKDSWGYNEQFF.

This CDR3 is CASSLGRQPRGTEAFF. DNA for the CDR3: TGCGCCAGCAGCTTGGGTCGACAACCTCGTGGCACTGAAGCTTTCTTT. The chain links TRBV5-1 to TRBJ1-1; no reliable D call. Trimming pared 0 bases from V and 4 bases from J, leaving 16 bases between. Germline assignment: CDR1 SGHRS and CDR2 YFSETQ. This CDR3 is built from 16 residues.

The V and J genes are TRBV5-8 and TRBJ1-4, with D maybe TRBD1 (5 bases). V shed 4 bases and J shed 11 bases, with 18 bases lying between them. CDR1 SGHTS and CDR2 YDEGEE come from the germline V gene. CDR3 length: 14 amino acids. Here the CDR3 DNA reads TGTGCCAGCAGCCGCGGGACGGGTGTGGAGAAACTGTTTTTT. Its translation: CASSRGTGVEKLFF.

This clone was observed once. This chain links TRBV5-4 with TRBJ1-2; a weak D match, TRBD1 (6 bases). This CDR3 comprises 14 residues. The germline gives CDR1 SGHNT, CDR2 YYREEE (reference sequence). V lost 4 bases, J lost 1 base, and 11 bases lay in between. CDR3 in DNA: TGTGCCAGCAGCCCGAGGGGGGGTAACTATGGCTACACCTTC. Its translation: CASSPRGGNYGYTF.

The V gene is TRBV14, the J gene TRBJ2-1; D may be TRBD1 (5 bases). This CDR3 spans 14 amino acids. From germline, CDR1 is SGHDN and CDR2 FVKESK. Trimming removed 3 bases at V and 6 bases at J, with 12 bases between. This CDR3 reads CASSHPRQINEQFF. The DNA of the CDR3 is TGTGCCAGCAGCCACCCCCGACAGATCAATGAGCAGTTCTTC.

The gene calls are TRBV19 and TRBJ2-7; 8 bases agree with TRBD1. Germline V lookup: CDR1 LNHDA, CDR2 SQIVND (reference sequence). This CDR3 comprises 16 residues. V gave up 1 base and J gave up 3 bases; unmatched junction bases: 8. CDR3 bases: TGTGCCAGTAGTATAGGGGGTGGACAGGGCGGCTACGAGCAGTACTTC. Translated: CASSIGGGQGGYEQYF. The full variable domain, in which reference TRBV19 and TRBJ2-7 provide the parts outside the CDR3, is DGGITQSPKYLFRKEGQNVTLSCEQNLNHDAMYWYRQDPGQGLRLIYYSQIVNDFQKGDIAEGYSVSREKKESFPLTVTSAQKNPTAFYLCASSIGGGQGGYEQYFGPGTRLTVT.

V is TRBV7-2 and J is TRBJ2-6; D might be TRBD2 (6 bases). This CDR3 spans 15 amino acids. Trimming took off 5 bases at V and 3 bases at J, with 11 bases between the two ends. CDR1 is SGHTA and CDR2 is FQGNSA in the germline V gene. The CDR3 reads CASSPQGGGANVLTF. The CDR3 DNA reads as TGTGCCAGCAGCCCTCAGGGAGGTGGGGCCAACGTCCTGACTTTC. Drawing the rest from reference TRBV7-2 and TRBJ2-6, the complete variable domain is GAGVSQSPSNKVTEKGKDVELRCDPISGHTALYWYRQSLGQGLEFLIYFQGNSAPDKSGLPSDRFSAERTGGSVSTLTIQRTQQEDSAVYLCASSPQGGGANVLTFGAGSRLTVL.

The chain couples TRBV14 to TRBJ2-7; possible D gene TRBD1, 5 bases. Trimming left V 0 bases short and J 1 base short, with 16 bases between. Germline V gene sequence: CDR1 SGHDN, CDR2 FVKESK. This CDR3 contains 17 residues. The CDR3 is CASSQDLSPGYSYEQYF. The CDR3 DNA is TGTGCCAGCAGCCAAGACCTTTCCCCAGGGTATTCCTACGAGCAGTACTTC.

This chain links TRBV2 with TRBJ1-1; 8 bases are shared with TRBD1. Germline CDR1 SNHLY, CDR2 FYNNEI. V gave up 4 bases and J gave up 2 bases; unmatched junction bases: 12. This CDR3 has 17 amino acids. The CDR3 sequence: CASSAPKDRGHNTEAFF. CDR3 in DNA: TGTGCCAGCAGTGCCCCGAAAGACAGGGGCCACAACACTGAAGCTTTCTTT.

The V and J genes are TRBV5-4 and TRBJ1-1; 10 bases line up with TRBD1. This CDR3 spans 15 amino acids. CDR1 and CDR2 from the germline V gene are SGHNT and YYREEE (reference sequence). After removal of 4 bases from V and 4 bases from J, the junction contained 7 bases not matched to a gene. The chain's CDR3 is CASSEGQGTSTEAFF. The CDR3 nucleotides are TGTGCCAGCAGCGAGGGACAGGGGACGAGCACTGAAGCTTTCTTT.

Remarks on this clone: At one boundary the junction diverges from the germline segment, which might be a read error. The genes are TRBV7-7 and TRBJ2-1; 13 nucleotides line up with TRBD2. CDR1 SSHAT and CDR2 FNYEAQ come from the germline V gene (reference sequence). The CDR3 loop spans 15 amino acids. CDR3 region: CASSQGTSGVDEQFF. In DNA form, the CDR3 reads TGTGCTAGCAGCCAGGGGACTAGCGGGGTCGATGAGCAGTTCTTC.

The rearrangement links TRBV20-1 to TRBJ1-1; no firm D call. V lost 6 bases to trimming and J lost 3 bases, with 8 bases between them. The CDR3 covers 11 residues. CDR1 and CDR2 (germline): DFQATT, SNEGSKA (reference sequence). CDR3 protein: CSAPEDTEAFF. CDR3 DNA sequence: TGCAGTGCCCCGGAGGACACTGAAGCTTTCTTT.

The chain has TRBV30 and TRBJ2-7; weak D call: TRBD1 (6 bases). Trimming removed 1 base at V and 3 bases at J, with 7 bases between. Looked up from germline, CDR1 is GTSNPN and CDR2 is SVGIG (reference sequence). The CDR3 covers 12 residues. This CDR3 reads CAWSARGYEQYF. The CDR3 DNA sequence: TGTGCCTGGAGTGCCAGGGGCTACGAGCAGTACTTC. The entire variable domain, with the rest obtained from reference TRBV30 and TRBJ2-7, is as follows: SQTIHQWPATLVQPVGSPLSLECTVEGTSNPNLYWYRQAAGRGLQLLFYSVGIGQISSEVPQNLSASRPQDRQFILSSKKLLLSDSGFYLCAWSARGYEQYFGPGTRLTVT.

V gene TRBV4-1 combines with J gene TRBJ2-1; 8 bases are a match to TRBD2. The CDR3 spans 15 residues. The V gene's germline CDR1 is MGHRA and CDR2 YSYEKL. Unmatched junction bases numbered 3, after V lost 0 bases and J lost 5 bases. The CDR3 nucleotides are TGCGCCAGCAGCCAAGAGGGTAGCGGGAACAATGAGCAGTTCTTC. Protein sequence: CASSQEGSGNNEQFF.

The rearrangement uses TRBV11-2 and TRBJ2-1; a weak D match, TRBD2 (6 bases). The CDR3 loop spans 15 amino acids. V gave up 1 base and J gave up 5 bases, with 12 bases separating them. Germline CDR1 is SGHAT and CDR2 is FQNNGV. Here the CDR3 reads CASSLGPGAHNEQFF. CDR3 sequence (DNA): TGTGCCAGCAGCTTAGGACCGGGAGCCCACAATGAGCAGTTCTTC.

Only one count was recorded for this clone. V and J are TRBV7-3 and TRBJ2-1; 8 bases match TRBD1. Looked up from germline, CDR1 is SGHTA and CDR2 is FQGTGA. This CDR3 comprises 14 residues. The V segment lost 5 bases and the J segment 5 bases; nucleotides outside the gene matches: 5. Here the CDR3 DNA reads TGTGCCAGCAGCGCGAACAGGGGGGACAATGAGCAGTTCTTC. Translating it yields CASSANRGDNEQFF.

The CDR3 is CAWSVLAGNEQFF. The CDR3 DNA reads as TGTGCCTGGAGTGTACTAGCTGGTAATGAGCAGTTCTTC. The V gene is TRBV30, the J gene TRBJ2-1; perhaps TRBD2 as D (6 bases). The CDR3 loop spans 13 amino acids. Per the germline V gene, CDR1 is GTSNPN and CDR2 is SVGIG (reference sequence). Trimming cost V 0 bases and J 7 bases, with 10 bases left between them.

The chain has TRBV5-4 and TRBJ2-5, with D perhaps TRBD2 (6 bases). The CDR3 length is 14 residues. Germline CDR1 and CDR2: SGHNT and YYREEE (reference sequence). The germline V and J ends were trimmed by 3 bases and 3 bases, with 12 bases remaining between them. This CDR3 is CASSWDLGKETQYF. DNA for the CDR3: TGTGCCAGCAGCTGGGACTTAGGGAAAGAGACCCAGTACTTC.